This T cell receptor (beta chain) was sequenced in a study of blood T cells in healthy people across ages. Study observations and caveats: As age increased, TCR beta diversity per million T cells fell in a roughly linear fashion.

The authors extracted at least 5 micrograms of total RNA per sample. Alongside a J-beta primer mix, a sample-barcoded 5' primer served in a second PCR lasting roughly 6 to 12 cycles. One entry per CDR3 protein results from TCRdb running MiXCR on the 5' RACE reads. This sample has about 640,000 distinct CDR3 sequences; 58% occur once, and the top ten carry around 37%. In this sample, this clonotype turned up a few times. The target antigen is unknown. This CDR3 region has 13 residues. CDR1 SGHTA and CDR2 FQGNSA come from the germline V gene. V was trimmed by 5 bases and J by 10 bases, leaving 17 bases between them.

The V gene is TRBV7-2, the J gene TRBJ1-2; TRBD1 is a possible D gene (6 bases). Sample: blood. This sequence was found in a man in his sixties in good health. The CDR3 bases are TGTGCCAGCAGCACACCGGGACAAAGAGACTACACCTTC. Protein product: CASSTPGQRDYTF. The complete variable domain, with remaining parts taken from reference TRBV7-2 and TRBJ1-2, reads GAGVSQSPSNKVTEKGKDVELRCDPISGHTALYWYRQSLGQGLEFLIYFQGNSAPDKSGLPSDRFSAERTGGSVSTLTIQRTQQEDSAVYLCASSTPGQRDYTFGSGTRLTVV.